The text below deals with one T cell receptor beta chain. Its cognate antigen is unknown. Some clones are missing from TCRdb's copy, which holds only in-frame ones; the method was immunoSEQ multiplex PCR. Of 360,000 or so clones in the sample, around 89% are singletons; the top ten hold around 1.9%. CDR3 size: 14 residues. The germline V gene encodes CDR1 MNHEY and CDR2 SVGAGI. V dropped 5 bases and J dropped 4 bases, with 12 bases sitting between them. The data belong to a study of Ad26.COV2.S vaccination and SARS-CoV-2 variants. Whole-study results and caveats: While placebo recipients had lower spike-specific TCR breadth, vaccine recipients had more.

The treatment was: about 20 received Ad26.COV2.S at low or high dose, single or two shots; several received placebo; per-sample allocation not given. The samples were gathered on day 63 after the first injection of vaccine or placebo. This person who donated was an adult of 18-55 years in Boston. The rearrangement links TRBV6-5 to TRBJ2-1, with a tentative D call TRBD1 (6 bases). Sequenced material: peripheral blood, taken in a trial of Ad26.COV2.S vaccine versus placebo. This sequence originates from a person between 18 and 59 years old who received the Ad26.COV2.S COVID-19 vaccine or a placebo. Here the CDR3 DNA reads TGTGCCAGCAGTCCAGACAGGCTATACAATGAGCAGTTCTTC. Amino acid sequence: CASSPDRLYNEQFF.